These T cell receptor beta chains were read from a single sample in a study of OX40 agonist ivuxolimab in advanced cancers. Libraries were prepared by immunoSEQ multiplex PCR; TCRdb keeps only in-frame clonotypes and omits some of them. The table has some 100,000 clones, approximately 90% seen once. Sequenced here: CD4+ or CD8+ T cells sorted from blood, sampled in a trial of the OX40 agonist ivuxolimab. The receptors come from an adult with an advanced solid tumor such as melanoma, head and neck, liver or kidney cancer. The CDR3 runs from the conserved cysteine through the conserved F or W. Each record gives: D gene, J gene, V gene, clone size, CDR3 protein, CDR3 DNA. A D gene is named only where the DNA matches it firmly. A row's size may be missing; if present it is once, few, many or a size class.

TRBD1 | TRBJ2-7 | TRBV6-5 | - | CASSRPGTGPYEQYF | TGTGCCAGCAGCAGACCCGGGACAGGACCCTACGAGCAGTACTTC
TRBD1 | TRBJ1-1 | TRBV28 | - | CASSLYGTGMNTEAFF | TGTGCCAGCAGTTTATATGGGACAGGGATGAACACTGAAGCTTTCTTT
- | TRBJ2-7 | TRBV4-2 | - | CASSQDQQGYYEQYF | TGTGCCAGCAGCCAAGATCAACAGGGCTACTACGAGCAGTACTTC
- | TRBJ2-7 | TRBV7-9 | - | CASTPVQDVYEQYF | TGTGCCAGCACCCCGGTACAGGATGTCTACGAGCAGTACTTC
- | TRBJ2-1 | TRBV4-3 | - | CASSQDFAAGYNEQFF | TGCGCCAGCAGCCAAGATTTTGCAGCCGGCTACAATGAGCAGTTCTTC
TRBD1 | TRBJ2-2 | TRBV29-1 | - | CSVDLGDRGIGELFF | TGCAGCGTTGACCTGGGCGACAGGGGAATCGGGGAGCTGTTTTTT
- | TRBJ2-5 | TRBV6-1 | - | CASSEVLRGKYPETQYF | TGTGCCAGCAGTGAAGTATTAAGGGGCAAGTACCCAGAGACCCAGTACTTC
- | TRBJ2-3 | TRBV9 | - | CASSVGTRADTQYF | TGTGCCAGCAGCGTAGGGACCCGGGCCGATACGCAGTATTTT
TRBD1 | TRBJ2-3 | TRBV20-1 | - | CSAHRGDTQYF | TGCAGTGCTCACAGGGGAGATACGCAGTATTTT
- | TRBJ2-5 | TRBV5-1 | - | CASSLVGSGETQYF | TGCGCCAGCAGCTTGGTTGGCTCTGGGGAGACCCAGTACTTC
TRBD1 | TRBJ2-1 | TRBV5-1 | - | CASSLRTGQGFHEQFF | TGCGCCAGCAGCTTAAGAACGGGACAGGGGTTTCATGAGCAGTTCTTC
- | TRBJ2-6 | TRBV6-5 | - | CASSYMSSGANVLTF | TGTGCCAGCAGTTATATGAGCTCTGGGGCCAACGTCCTGACTTTC
- | TRBJ1-3 | TRBV6-1 | - | CASSEAQGSSGNTIYF | TGTGCCAGCAGTGAAGCTCAGGGGAGCTCTGGAAACACCATATATTTT
TRBD2 | TRBJ2-3 | TRBV14 | - | CASSLLAGGPDTQYF | TGTGCCAGCAGCCTCCTAGCGGGAGGGCCAGATACGCAGTATTTT
TRBD2 | TRBJ2-2 | TRBV6-1 | once | CASSEASGRALFGAGELFF | TGTGCCAGCAGTGAAGCGAGCGGGAGGGCCTTATTTGGGGCCGGGGAGCTGTTTTTT
- | TRBJ1-5 | TRBV28 | - | CASSFLSGSNQPQHF | TGTGCCAGCAGTTTTTTATCAGGTAGCAATCAGCCCCAGCATTTT
- | TRBJ2-1 | TRBV5-1 | once | CASSFEPSTYNEQFF | TGCGCCAGCAGTTTTGAACCTAGCACTTACAATGAGCAGTTCTTC
TRBD1 | TRBJ2-5 | TRBV7-2 | - | CASSLARQGRETQYF | TGTGCCAGCAGCTTAGCCAGACAGGGACGAGAGACCCAGTACTTC
- | TRBJ2-2 | TRBV7-2 | - | CASSFDPATGELFF | TGTGCCAGCAGCTTCGATCCCGCCACCGGGGAGCTGTTTTTT
- | TRBJ2-3 | TRBV2 | once | CASSTFTDTQYF | TGTGCCAGCAGTACCTTCACAGATACGCAGTATTTT
TRBD1 | TRBJ1-2 | TRBV28 | once | CASSLSEQGRGGYTF | TGTGCCAGCAGTTTATCCGAACAGGGGAGGGGTGGCTACACCTTC
- | TRBJ1-4 | TRBV19 | - | CASRDRDTHEKLFF | TGTGCCAGTAGGGACCGGGACACCCATGAAAAACTGTTTTTT
TRBD2 | TRBJ2-1 | TRBV28 | once | CASSLGGSGRGEQFF | TGTGCCAGCAGTTTAGGGGGTAGCGGGAGGGGAGAGCAGTTCTTC
- | TRBJ2-7 | TRBV7-2 | - | CASSLEGGGPYEQYF | TGTGCCAGCAGCTTAGAGGGGGGAGGGCCCTACGAGCAGTACTTC
- | TRBJ2-3 | TRBV6-4 | - | CASSDSQRGTQYF | TGTGCCAGCAGTGACTCGCAGCGTGGTACGCAGTATTTT
- | TRBJ1-2 | TRBV10-3 | - | CAISDSGGQGYTF | TGTGCCATCAGTGATAGTGGGGGCCAAGGCTACACCTTC
- | TRBJ1-5 | TRBV28 | - | CASTSRANQPQHF | TGTGCCAGCACCTCGAGGGCCAATCAGCCCCAGCATTTT
TRBD1 | TRBJ1-2 | TRBV6-1 | once | CASGRTGAYYGYTF | TGTGCCAGCGGAAGGACAGGGGCGTACTATGGCTACACCTTC
TRBD1 | TRBJ1-6 | TRBV5-6 | - | CASGLGGTNSPLHF | TGTGCCAGCGGGCTAGGGGGCACCAATTCACCCCTCCACTTT
- | TRBJ1-2 | TRBV7-2 | - | CASSSTGTYGYTF | TGTGCCAGCAGCTCTACCGGGACCTATGGCTACACCTTC
TRBD1 | TRBJ1-2 | TRBV7-2 | - | CASSLKSAGGSFGYTF | TGTGCCAGCAGCTTAAAATCCGCAGGGGGTTCGTTTGGCTACACCTTC
- | TRBJ1-2 | TRBV6-5 | - | CASSYSERNGYTF | TGTGCCAGCAGTTACTCGGAACGTAATGGCTACACCTTC
- | TRBJ2-7 | TRBV11-2 | few | CASSLLSYYEQYF | TGTGCCAGCAGCTTATTGTCTTACTACGAGCAGTACTTC
- | TRBJ2-3 | TRBV29-1 | - | CSVVDVRGGKGDTQYF | TGCAGCGTTGTCGATGTCCGGGGCGGGAAAGGGGATACGCAGTATTTT
- | TRBJ2-3 | TRBV9 | - | CASSLGTDTQYF | TGTGCCAGCAGCCTGGGCACAGATACGCAGTATTTT
- | TRBJ1-3 | TRBV28 | few | CASSPLGARQGNTIYF | TGTGCCAGCAGTCCCCTTGGGGCCAGGCAAGGAAACACCATATATTTT
- | TRBJ1-2 | TRBV28 | - | CASSTNYGYTF | TGTGCCAGCAGTACCAACTATGGCTACACCTTC
- | TRBJ1-5 | TRBV21-1 | - | CASSNRGRVPQHF | TGTGCCAGCAGCAACAGGGGGCGGGTGCCCCAGCATTTT
- | TRBJ2-1 | TRBV28 | - | CASSAPGEQFF | TGTGCCAGCAGCGCCCCGGGGGAGCAGTTCTTC
TRBD1 | TRBJ1-2 | TRBV5-1 | - | CASSLDLLGTGYGYTF | TGCGCCAGCAGCTTGGACCTCCTCGGGACAGGCTATGGCTACACCTTC
- | TRBJ2-7 | TRBV4-2 | - | CASSQDERGHRSYEQYF | TGTGCCAGCAGCCAAGATGAGAGGGGCCATCGCTCCTACGAGCAGTACTTC
- | TRBJ1-2 | TRBV7-9 | once | CASSFESPGYGYTF | TGTGCCAGCAGCTTCGAAAGCCCCGGCTATGGCTACACCTTC
- | TRBJ1-1 | TRBV6-6 | - | CASSPRLNTEAFF | TGTGCCAGCAGTCCCCGCCTGAACACTGAAGCTTTCTTT
TRBD2 | TRBJ2-7 | TRBV7-2 | - | CASSLAVSGRFPYEQYF | TGTGCCAGCAGCTTAGCGGTTAGCGGGAGGTTCCCCTACGAGCAGTACTTC
TRBD1 | TRBJ2-7 | TRBV5-5 | - | CASTPGQVRGYEQYF | TGTGCCAGCACCCCTGGACAGGTCAGAGGCTACGAGCAGTACTTC
- | TRBJ2-7 | TRBV5-5 | - | CASSLGGTLLDEQYF | TGTGCCAGCAGCTTGGGGGGGACCCTACTGGACGAGCAGTACTTC
- | TRBJ2-7 | TRBV19 | - | CASSITGINYAYEQYF | TGTGCCAGTAGTATAACAGGGATAAATTACGCCTACGAGCAGTACTTC
TRBD2 | TRBJ2-1 | TRBV7-3 | - | CASSPYRWREDTYNEQFF | TGTGCCAGCAGCCCCTATAGGTGGCGGGAGGACACCTACAATGAGCAGTTCTTC
TRBD2 | TRBJ2-5 | TRBV29-1 | - | CSGGQREGLGTQYF | TGCAGCGGAGGGCAGCGGGAGGGCCTGGGGACCCAGTACTTC